The next 25 T cell receptor beta chains were all read from a single sample in a study of cytomegalovirus exposure and HLA in healthy donors. Primers: 60 Vbeta forward and 13 Jbeta reverse. This table comes from immunoSEQ multiplex PCR, and its TCRdb copy is limited to in-frame clones, with some not included. The sample lists approximately 74,000 clones; roughly 73% were seen once. The material sequenced was PBMCs. The origin of the receptors is a man aged 35 to 55 in good health and CMV-seronegative.

The chain uses TRBV5-6 and TRBJ2-2; TRBD1 matches at 8 bases. J lost 3 bases, V lost 4 bases, and 5 bases had no gene match. This CDR3 has 15 amino acids. CDR1 and CDR2 from the germline V gene are SGHDT and YYEEEE. CDR3 bases: TGTGCCAGCAGCCTACGGACAGGGTACACCGGGGAGCTGTTTTTT. Encoded protein: CASSLRTGYTGELFF.

This chain links TRBV6-1 with TRBJ2-1, with a possible D match to TRBD1 (5 bases). In germline, CDR1 is MNHNS, CDR2 SASEGT. V was shortened by 6 bases and J by 4 bases, with 10 bases between the two germline ends. The CDR3 is 13 residues long. DNA of the CDR3: TGTGCCAGCAGCGTGGGGCCATACAATGAGCAGTTCTTC. It encodes CASSVGPYNEQFF.

The chain has TRBV6-6 and TRBJ2-1, with a possible D match to TRBD2 (5 bases). The CDR3 length is 16 residues. Germline CDR1 and CDR2: MNHNY and SVGAGI (reference sequence). V lost 2 bases to trimming and J lost 0 bases, with 11 bases between them. CDR3 sequence reads: CASSYVAIYSYNEQFF. CDR3 in DNA: TGTGCCAGCAGTTACGTAGCGATTTACTCCTACAATGAGCAGTTCTTC.

The J gene is TRBJ1-4, the V gene TRBV7-2; 9 nucleotides align to TRBD1. This CDR3 spans 16 amino acids. The V gene's germline CDR1 is SGHTA and CDR2 FQGNSA. J was trimmed by 8 bases and V by 1 base; bases with no gene match: 8. CDR3 nucleotide sequence: TGTGCCAGCAGCTTAGGGGGACAGGGAAGGTTCGAAAAACTGTTTTTT. Translation: CASSLGGQGRFEKLFF.

This clone was detected once. V is TRBV29-1 and J is TRBJ2-5, with D maybe TRBD2 (5 bases). V dropped 6 bases and J dropped 0 bases, with 11 bases sitting between them. This CDR3 is built from 13 residues. The germline CDR1 and CDR2 sequences are SQVTM and ANQGSEA. CDR3 protein: CSVEGVNQETQYF. The DNA of the CDR3 is TGCAGCGTAGAGGGAGTTAACCAAGAGACCCAGTACTTC.

The chain recombines TRBV6-4 with TRBJ1-2, with 9 bases aligning to TRBD1. Per germline, CDR1 MRHNA and CDR2 SNTAGT. V lost 5 bases and J lost 0; bases outside the gene matches: 4. The CDR3 is 15 amino acids. This CDR3 reads CASSFWDRANYGYTF. For the CDR3, the DNA is TGTGCCAGCAGTTTCTGGGACAGGGCTAACTATGGCTACACCTTC.

The chain uses TRBV10-3 and TRBJ2-7; 9 bases agree with TRBD2. This CDR3 spans 15 amino acids. Germline V gene data show CDR1 as ENHRY and CDR2 as SYGVKD. The V and J ends lost 0 bases and 2 bases, in that order; junction bases with no gene match: 2. The CDR3 is CAISESIAGAYEQYF. The CDR3 region has the DNA TGTGCCATCAGTGAGTCTATAGCGGGAGCCTACGAGCAGTACTTC.

The chain has TRBV2 and TRBJ1-6, with D possibly TRBD1 on 5 matching bases. The germline gives CDR1 SNHLY, CDR2 FYNNEI. The CDR3 extends over 13 amino acids. V was cut by 8 bases and J by 1 base, with 6 bases left in between. The CDR3 sequence: CASGGSYNSPLHF. Written as DNA, the CDR3 is TGTGCCAGCGGGGGGTCCTATAATTCACCCCTCCACTTT.

V gene TRBV6-5 combines with J gene TRBJ2-3; possible D gene TRBD2, 6 bases. CDR1 and CDR2 (germline): MNHEY, SVGAGI. This CDR3 spans 13 amino acids. V lost 6 bases to trimming and J lost 3 bases, with 10 bases between them. CDR3 protein: CASSYGGTDTQYF. In DNA form, the CDR3 reads TGTGCCAGCAGCTATGGGGGGACAGATACGCAGTATTTT.

The rearrangement uses TRBV2 and TRBJ2-5; D is unresolved. Germline CDR1 reads SNHLY; CDR2 reads FYNNEI. The V and J ends lost 4 bases and 1 base respectively, with 10 bases between them. This CDR3 has 14 residues. The CDR3 loop is CASSVGRSQETQYF. For the CDR3, the DNA is TGTGCCAGCAGTGTCGGCCGGAGCCAAGAGACCCAGTACTTC.

This clone was seen a handful of times. The chain uses TRBV18 and TRBJ2-7; D is uncertain. This CDR3 is built from 15 residues. Looked up from germline, CDR1 is KGHSH and CDR2 is LQKENI. V dropped 0 bases and J dropped 0 bases, with 9 bases sitting between them. The chain's CDR3 is CASSPPTPSSYEQYF. DNA of the CDR3: TGTGCCAGCTCACCACCCACGCCCAGCTCCTACGAGCAGTACTTC.

This chain links TRBV6-5 with TRBJ1-4; D uncertain. With 5 bases removed from V and 7 bases from J, the gap between germline ends came to 11 bases. Germline CDR1 reads MNHEY; CDR2 reads SVGAGI. The CDR3 covers 13 residues. The CDR3 nucleotides read TGTGCCAGCAGTGCGGAGGGAGGTGAAAAACTGTTTTTT. This gives the protein CASSAEGGEKLFF.

This clone was detected only once. The gene calls are TRBV11-2 and TRBJ2-3; perhaps TRBD1 as D (6 bases). Germline assignment: CDR1 SGHAT and CDR2 FQNNGV. The ends were cut back, 0 bases at V and 0 bases at J, with 13 bases in the middle. This CDR3 spans 17 amino acids. Here the CDR3 reads CASSLDRGSWSTDTQYF. In DNA form, the CDR3 reads TGTGCCAGCAGCTTAGATAGGGGGAGTTGGAGCACAGATACGCAGTATTTT.

This clone has only one observation. The gene calls are TRBV5-1 and TRBJ2-1; 8 nucleotides line up with TRBD2. The CDR3 contains 17 residues. Trimming cost V 4 bases and J 7 bases; bases outside gene matches: 16. Looked up from germline, CDR1 is SGHRS and CDR2 is YFSETQ. In nucleotides, the CDR3 is TGCGCCAGCAGCCTCAAAATACTAGCGGTGGTACCTAATGAGCAGTTCTTC. Protein sequence: CASSLKILAVVPNEQFF.

This rearrangement joins TRBV4-1 to TRBJ2-7; D is unclear. The germline gives CDR1 MGHRA, CDR2 YSYEKL. V lost 8 bases and J lost 4, with 24 bases in between. This CDR3 has 16 residues. CDR3 sequence (DNA): TGCGCCAGCTTTTTTTTCAAGCAGAAGGCGGCATACGAGCAGTACTTC. Translating it yields CASFFFKQKAAYEQYF.

V is TRBV5-4 and J is TRBJ2-2; 9 bases match TRBD2. Germline V gene lookup returns CDR1 SGHNT and CDR2 YYREEE (reference sequence). The CDR3 length is 17 residues. Trimming removed 4 bases from V and 4 bases from J; junction bases left unmatched: 11. The CDR3 coding sequence is TGTGCCAGCAGCCCGAGGGCGGGAGGGCCCGGCACCGGGGAGCTGTTTTTT. It translates to CASSPRAGGPGTGELFF.

This clone was recorded a few times. The chain is built from TRBV7-9 and TRBJ2-3; 9 positions match TRBD1. CDR1 and CDR2 (germline): SEHNR, FQNEAQ (reference sequence). V gave up 5 bases and J gave up 4 bases; unmatched junction bases: 10. CDR3 size: 16 residues. CDR3 sequence (DNA): TGTGCCAGCAGCCCTTTATCGGGACAGGGCGCAGATACGCAGTATTTT. Translated: CASSPLSGQGADTQYF.

V gene TRBV4-1 combines with J gene TRBJ1-4; TRBD1 might be the D (6 bases). Germline loops: CDR1 MGHRA, CDR2 YSYEKL. Between the trimmed V and J ends, which lost 3 bases and 4 bases, there was a span of 15 bases. The CDR3 has 16 amino acids. In DNA, the CDR3 is TGCGCCAGCAGCCAGGGGGACATCCGAAATAATGAAAAACTGTTTTTT. It specifies CASSQGDIRNNEKLFF.

The rearrangement joins TRBV7-8 to TRBJ1-1, with no clear D. The CDR3 length is 14 residues. V was clipped by 1 base and J by 1 base, with 7 bases between them. Germline assignment: CDR1 SGHVS and CDR2 FQNEAQ. The CDR3 is CASSLVHPNTEAFF. CDR3 DNA sequence: TGTGCCAGCAGCTTAGTACACCCGAACACTGAAGCTTTCTTT.

This clone was picked up a small number of times. The chain couples TRBV6-1 to TRBJ1-5; no clear D gene. CDR3 length: 17 residues. Per the germline V gene, CDR1 is MNHNS and CDR2 is SASEGT. The V end lost 1 base, the J end lost 4 bases, and 17 bases lay between the germline ends. CDR3 in DNA: TGTGCCAGCAGTGAAGATTACGGTCAGGCTTATAATCAGCCCCAGCATTTT. Its translation: CASSEDYGQAYNQPQHF.

The rearrangement uses TRBV29-1 and TRBJ2-1; perhaps TRBD1 as D (6 bases). V lost 3 bases and J 2 bases, leaving 14 bases between the germline ends. Germline V gene data show CDR1 as SQVTM and CDR2 as ANQGSEA. The CDR3 spans 15 residues. The CDR3 sequence is CSVDGTGSTYNEQFF. CDR3 DNA: TGCAGCGTTGATGGAACAGGGTCTACCTACAATGAGCAGTTCTTC.

The gene calls are TRBV5-1 and TRBJ1-1; D may be TRBD1 (5 bases). There are 16 residues in the CDR3. In germline, CDR1 is SGHRS, CDR2 YFSETQ. Trimming removed 0 bases at V and 0 bases at J, with 12 bases between. CDR3 bases: TGCGCCAGCAGCTTGGTCGGGGGGGGAATGAACACTGAAGCTTTCTTT. This translates into CASSLVGGGMNTEAFF.

This clone was found a few times. The chain has TRBV5-1 and TRBJ2-5, with TRBD2 matching 10 bases. Germline loops: CDR1 SGHRS, CDR2 YFSETQ. CDR3 length equals 17 residues. Losses at the gene ends were 0 bases for V and 1 base for J; bases not matched to a gene: 6. CDR3 region: CASSLVVAGGSQETQYF. In nucleotides, the CDR3 is TGCGCCAGCAGCTTGGTGGTAGCGGGGGGCTCCCAAGAGACCCAGTACTTC.

The chain couples TRBV28 to TRBJ2-5, with a possible D match to TRBD1 (5 bases). The assigned J gene may be wrong: the sequence end matches TRBJ2-7 better. CDR1 and CDR2 from the germline V gene are MDHEN and SYDVKM. The CDR3 sequence is 13 residues long. CDR3 in DNA: TGTGCCAGCAGCCTTACAGGTTCAACCGAGCAGTACTTC. Translation: CASSLTGSTEQYF.

V is TRBV6-1 and J is TRBJ1-1; tentative D call: TRBD1 (5 bases). Between the trimmed V and J ends, which lost 8 bases and 3 bases, there was a span of 13 bases. The CDR3 sequence is 13 residues long. CDR1 and CDR2 from the germline V gene are MNHNS and SASEGT. The CDR3 sequence: CASGPGEDTEAFF. The CDR3, as DNA: TGTGCCAGCGGCCCGGGGGAGGACACTGAAGCTTTCTTT.